This T cell receptor (beta chain) was captured by sequencing in a study of identical twins (dated by TCRdb to about 2016). At the level of the whole study: TCR alpha and beta repertoires from monozygotic twins, unrelated adults of various ages and cord blood were deep-sequenced to test whether fetal clonotypes persist. To rule out contamination, replicate twin experiments were performed at different times with different library preparation protocols.

Every donor in the study was a healthy Caucasian. Three pairs of female monozygotic twins, all aged about 18 to 30 years, were included in the twin cohort. Miltenyi CD45RO+ enrichment and human naive T-cell isolation kits were used to isolate memory (CD45RO+) and naive T cells from PBMC. The paper as a whole reports these results and caveats: Because the same donors could not be followed over many years, conclusions were based on cross-sectional statistical analysis. Out-of-frame TCR alpha sharing in monozygotic twins was systematically underestimated by recombination models, whereas sharing between unrelated individuals was in agreement with the recombination models. Fewer insertions were carried by abundant cord blood beta clonotypes, a similar but weaker trend appeared in young adult naive repertoires, and no such trend appeared in memory repertoires. Invariant T cells such as MAIT and iNKT could partly confound zero-insertion analyses, although diverse VJ usage argued against such confounding for most clonotypes. The excess sharing between twins in beta out-of-frame sequences was weaker because fewer shared sequences reduced the signal-to-noise ratio. Compared with coincidental sharing between unrelated individuals, out-of-frame TCR alpha sequences shared between twins had an excess of sequences with low generation probability.

Library preparation used 5' RACE. These reads were obtained on an Illumina HiSeq 2000. A universal primer binding site was introduced by template switching, and a unique molecular identifier was present in the final cDNA, enabling accurate counting of TCR cDNA molecules. Specific primers in the conserved constant-segment region were used to synthesize first-strand cDNA for TCR alpha and beta chains. To control for contamination, each cDNA library was double barcoded with a SMART-Mk sample barcode plus Illumina barcodes. TruSeq adapter sequences and Illumina sample barcodes were added in two successive PCR steps. TCR alpha and beta cDNA libraries were sequenced on the Illumina HiSeq platform with custom primers. Regarding the original processing steps: MiGEC processed the raw reads to extract unique molecular identifiers, while MiXCR was used to determine the CDR3 positions. For each individual, recombination models were inferred using an EM algorithm with the repgenHMM and IGoR tools. Shared clonotypes were analyzed with the tcR package in R, and sharing was normalized by the product of cloneset sizes. Out-of-frame nonproductive sequences were analyzed to study raw recombination free of thymic and clonal selection effects. The raw public reads went through TCRdb reprocessing: fastp at Q25, MiXCR clone calling, in-frame beta chains kept. Identical CDR3 protein sequences are pooled into one entry, listed with their most common genes and DNA. In this record, the V and J calls reflect TCRdb's handling and not the investigators' own analysis. In all, the sample holds about 280,000 distinct CDR3 sequences, and about 8.9% of those were seen once. The ten largest clones take up 2.1% of the sample.

Relative to germline, V is 5 bases shorter and J is 4 bases shorter, with 17 bases between their ends. Measured from the cysteine to the phenylalanine, the CDR3 is 15 residues long. CDR3 DNA only is kept here, 45 bases in frame from base 1. Based on the germline V gene (reference sequence), the CDR1 and CDR2 sequences are SEHNR and FQNEAQ. This clonotype was detected only a few times. Its antigen remains unidentified. No quality values exist for individual bases; no much larger clone is one base distant. This sample also belongs to another study, concerning yellow fever vaccine responses in identical twins. Per that second paper: The authors reported that the T cell response to vaccination in identical twins appeared partly convergent and partly personalized. In the study, vaccine-responding T cell clones were precisely tracked in identical twins.

This chain is built from TRBV7-9 and TRBJ2-5, and TRBD2 may be the D gene, going by 5 matching bases. The TCR originated in a woman between 18 and 29 years old in good health. The sample comprised memory (CD45RO+) T cells sorted from blood. The sample's cell subset or site label is to be understood as: CD45RO+ enriched T cells. At the DNA level, the sequence is TGTGCCAGCAGCCACAGAGCGGAGCCCACAGAGACCCAGTACTTC. Its coded protein is CASSHRAEPTETQYF.